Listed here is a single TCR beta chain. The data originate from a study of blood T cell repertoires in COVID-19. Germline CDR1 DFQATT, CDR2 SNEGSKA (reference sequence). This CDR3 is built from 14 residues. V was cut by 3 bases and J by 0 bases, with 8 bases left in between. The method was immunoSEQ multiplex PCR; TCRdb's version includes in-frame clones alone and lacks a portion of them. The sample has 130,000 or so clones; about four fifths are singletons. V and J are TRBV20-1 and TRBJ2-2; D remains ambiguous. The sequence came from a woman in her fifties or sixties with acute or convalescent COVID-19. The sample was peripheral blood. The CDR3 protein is CSASGGPNTGELFF. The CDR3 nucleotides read TGCAGTGCTAGTGGTGGGCCGAACACCGGGGAGCTGTTTTTT.